This T cell receptor (beta chain) was retrieved from a study of Graves' ophthalmopathy and Graves' hyperthyroidism. The table lists this clonotype with many counts. RNA transcripts were the source from which TCR beta CDR3 regions were amplified. First-round RT-PCR used HTBI primers; second-round multiplex PCR followed. TCRdb reprocessed the multiplex PCR reads via MiXCR and lists one record per CDR3 protein. The table has over a million distinct CDR3 sequences, about two fifths seen once; the top ten hold 11%. Germline CDR1 is SQVTM and CDR2 is ANQGSEA. The CDR3 covers 13 residues. V was cut by 3 bases and J by 1 base, with 9 bases left in between.

The chain employs TRBV29-1 and TRBJ1-2; D not resolved. The TCR sequence derives from an adult man with Graves' hyperthyroidism. Source material: peripheral blood or thyroid tissue (not recorded which). This CDR3 is CSVEAMGNYGYTF. In DNA, the CDR3 is TGCAGCGTTGAGGCCATGGGTAACTATGGCTACACCTTC.